The 14 T cell receptor beta chains presented below share a single source sample, sequenced in a study of blood T cell repertoires in COVID-19. Generated by immunoSEQ multiplex PCR, the TCRdb table keeps only in-frame clones and is missing some. The sample carries roughly 180,000 clones, around 76% recorded once. Sequenced: peripheral blood. The source is a woman between 50 and 59 years old with active or convalescent COVID-19.

The chain combines TRBV11-1 with TRBJ2-7, with D unresolved. V was pared by 1 base and J by 0 bases, with 7 bases between. The CDR3 loop spans 14 amino acids. The V gene's germline CDR1 is SGHAT and CDR2 FQDESV (reference sequence). The CDR3 spells CASSLGQSSYEQYF. The CDR3 DNA is TGTGCCAGCAGCTTAGGACAAAGCTCCTACGAGCAGTACTTC.

The CDR3 protein is CASSEQRHTDTQYF. As DNA, the CDR3 is TGTGCCAGCAGTGAACAGCGGCACACAGATACGCAGTATTTT. This rearrangement joins TRBV2 to TRBJ2-3, with a possible D match to TRBD2 (5 bases). Germline assignment: CDR1 SNHLY and CDR2 FYNNEI. Trimming pared 2 bases from V and 2 bases from J, leaving 8 bases between. The CDR3 totals 14 residues.

J is TRBJ2-1 and V is TRBV6-5; D uncertain. From germline, CDR1 is MNHEY and CDR2 SVGAGI. V was pared by 0 bases and J by 1 base, with 10 bases between. This CDR3 has 16 amino acids. The CDR3 DNA reads as TGTGCCAGCAGTTACTCAGCGCCGATTTCCTACAATGAGCAGTTCTTC. It encodes CASSYSAPISYNEQFF.

The CDR3 DNA sequence: TGTGCCTGGAGTCCTGGGCCTGCCAGCGAAAAACTGTTTTTT. The encoded protein is CAWSPGPASEKLFF. The rearrangement joins TRBV30 to TRBJ1-4; D gene unclear. Germline CDR1 reads GTSNPN; CDR2 reads SVGIG (reference sequence). This CDR3 comprises 14 residues. V lost 2 bases to trimming and J lost 8 bases, with 15 bases between them.

The chain links TRBV6-1 to TRBJ1-2; D is perhaps TRBD1 (6 bases). This CDR3 has 14 amino acids. Germline V lookup: CDR1 MNHNS, CDR2 SASEGT. Trimming removed 0 bases at V and 4 bases at J, with 9 bases between. CDR3 residues: CASSEAPQGYGYTF. The CDR3 DNA is TGTGCCAGCAGTGAAGCGCCACAGGGCTATGGCTACACCTTC.

This chain links TRBV27 with TRBJ2-5; 9 positions match TRBD1. The germline CDR1 and CDR2 sequences are MNHEY and SMNVEV (reference sequence). The CDR3 has 16 amino acids. V shed 0 bases and J 4 bases; nucleotides not matched to a gene: 6. For the CDR3, the DNA is TGTGCCAGCAGTTTATCGGGACAGGGCCTACGAGAGACCCAGTACTTC. Translation: CASSLSGQGLRETQYF.

This clone was found a few times. The chain recombines TRBV5-1 with TRBJ1-6; 12 bases match TRBD1. This CDR3 spans 16 amino acids. Germline V gene data show CDR1 as SGHRS and CDR2 as YFSETQ. The V and J ends lost 0 bases and 7 bases, in that order; junction bases with no gene match: 2. CDR3 in DNA: TGCGCCAGCAGCTTGGAGGGACAGGGGGCAAATTCACCCCTCCACTTT. Residues: CASSLEGQGANSPLHF.

CDR3 region: CASSQESAGGWEHINTEAFF. The DNA for the CDR3 is TGCGCCAGCAGCCAAGAGTCGGCAGGGGGGTGGGAACATATTAACACTGAAGCTTTCTTT. This chain connects TRBV4-3 to TRBJ1-1; the match to TRBD1 covers 7 bases. CDR3 length equals 20 residues. With V trimmed by 0 bases and J by 2 bases, 18 bases remained unmatched. Germline V gene sequence: CDR1 LGHNA, CDR2 YSLEER.

This clone was counted many times. The chain is built from TRBV15 and TRBJ1-1, with 8 bases lining up with TRBD1. The V gene's germline CDR1 is LNHNV and CDR2 YYDKDF (reference sequence). The CDR3 length is 14 residues. V gave up 3 bases and J gave up 1 base; unmatched junction bases: 1. The CDR3, as DNA: TGTGCCACCAGCAGGGACAGGGCGAACACTGAAGCTTTCTTT. Its translation: CATSRDRANTEAFF.

The chain employs TRBV30 and TRBJ1-5; D unclear. Germline-derived CDR1 and CDR2 are GTSNPN and SVGIG (reference sequence). V was clipped by 0 bases and J by 10 bases, with 4 bases between them. The CDR3 totals 10 residues. DNA of the CDR3: TGTGCCTGGAGTGTCAATCCCCAGCATTTT. Its translation is CAWSVNPQHF.

The V and J genes are TRBV7-2 and TRBJ2-7, with a weak D call TRBD1 (6 bases). The CDR3 has 13 residues. Trimming shortened V by 6 bases and J by 2 bases, and 11 bases separated the two germline ends. Looked up from germline, CDR1 is SGHTA and CDR2 is FQGNSA. The CDR3 region is CASSGGQTYEQYF. DNA of the CDR3: TGTGCCAGCAGTGGCGGACAGACCTACGAGCAGTACTTC. The variable domain in full, with the rest retrieved from reference TRBV7-2 and TRBJ2-7, is GAGVSQSPSNKVTEKGKDVELRCDPISGHTALYWYRQSLGQGLEFLIYFQGNSAPDKSGLPSDRFSAERTGGSVSTLTIQRTQQEDSAVYLCASSGGQTYEQYFGPGTRLTVT.

The rearrangement uses TRBV28 and TRBJ1-1, with 7 nucleotides matching TRBD1. This CDR3 comprises 14 residues. J lost 1 base, V lost 5 bases, and 4 bases had no gene match. The germline gives CDR1 MDHEN, CDR2 SYDVKM. For the CDR3, the DNA is TGTGCCAGCAGTCTGACAGGGACGAACACTGAAGCTTTCTTT. It yields the protein CASSLTGTNTEAFF.

The chain uses TRBV7-2 and TRBJ2-1, with unresolved D. Germline CDR1 reads SGHTA; CDR2 reads FQGNSA. V shed 5 bases and J shed 0 bases, with 20 bases lying between them. This CDR3 contains 18 residues. The CDR3 DNA is TGTGCCAGCAGCGCCCGCTGGGCAGCTTTGAGCTCCTACAATGAGCAGTTCTTC. This gives the protein CASSARWAALSSYNEQFF.

The rearrangement uses TRBV5-1 and TRBJ2-5, with D perhaps TRBD1 (6 bases). Germline V gene lookup returns CDR1 SGHRS and CDR2 YFSETQ. V lost 5 bases and J lost 1, with 9 bases in between. The CDR3 is made up of 13 amino acids. CDR3 residues: CASRGGSQETQYF. The CDR3 nucleotides read TGCGCCAGCAGAGGGGGAAGCCAAGAGACCCAGTACTTC. The full variable domain, completed using reference TRBV5-1 and TRBJ2-5, is KAGVTQTPRYLIKTRGQQVTLSCSPISGHRSVSWYQQTPGQGLQFLFEYFSETQRNKGNFPGRFSGRQFSNSRSEMNVSTLELGDSALYLCASRGGSQETQYFGPGTRLLVL.